This is a list of T cell receptor beta chains from one sample in a study of cytomegalovirus exposure and HLA in healthy donors. Profiled with immunoSEQ multiplex PCR; TCRdb holds only in-frame clones, not every one. Seen here are over 95,000 clones, around 77% observed once, and the top ten hold less than 5.5%. The sequencing sample was made of PBMCs. The receptor set was obtained from a woman aged 25 to 39 in good health and CMV-seropositive. Both conserved end residues are part of each CDR3. The D gene is left open where the match is weak. Clone size appears in some rows only: once, few, many, or a class for an expanded clone.

TRBJ2-5 | TRBV27 | NA | NA | CASSTLGVETQYF | TGTGCCAGCAGTACCCTCGGGGTAGAGACCCAGTACTTC
TRBJ2-2 | TRBV6-4 | NA | NA | CASSDEGSTGELFF | TGTGCCAGCAGTGACGAGGGTTCCACCGGGGAGCTGTTTTTT
TRBJ1-1 | TRBV11-3 | NA | NA | CASSLRGMGVGNTEAFF | TGTGCCAGCAGCTTACGGGGGATGGGGGTGGGGAACACTGAAGCTTTCTTT
TRBJ2-5 | TRBV2 | NA | TRBD2 | CASSDLAGVGETQYF | TGTGCCAGCAGTGACCTAGCGGGGGTCGGAGAGACCCAGTACTTC
TRBJ1-2 | TRBV27 | NA | NA | CASSFSRTVNYGYTF | TGTGCCAGCAGTTTTTCCCGGACAGTTAACTATGGCTACACCTTC
TRBJ1-2 | TRBV6-5 | NA | TRBD1 | CASSLTIGTGNGYTF | TGTGCCAGCAGCTTAACGATAGGGACAGGGAATGGCTACACCTTC
TRBJ1-2 | TRBV19 | NA | NA | CASSIFRADYGYTF | TGTGCCAGTAGTATTTTCAGGGCTGACTATGGCTACACCTTC
TRBJ1-6 | TRBV7-9 | NA | NA | CSSSQTSSYNSPLHF | TGTTCCAGCAGCCAAACGAGCTCCTATAATTCACCCCTCCACTTT
TRBJ2-3 | TRBV5-1 | NA | TRBD2 | CASSFLAGGITDTQYF | TGCGCCAGCAGCTTTCTAGCGGGGGGTATCACAGATACGCAGTATTTT
TRBJ1-1 | TRBV5-1 | few | NA | CASSGWDKTVSGAFF | TGCGCCAGCAGCGGATGGGACAAAACCGTCTCAGGAGCTTTCTTT
TRBJ2-3 | TRBV6-1 | NA | TRBD2 | CASSEDAWGLADTDTQYF | TGTGCCAGCAGTGAAGACGCGTGGGGACTAGCGGACACAGATACGCAGTATTTT
TRBJ2-7 | TRBV6-4 | NA | TRBD2 | CASSRLAGGSYEQYF | TGCGCCAGCAGCCGGCTAGCGGGAGGCTCCTACGAGCAGTACTTC
TRBJ2-7 | TRBV23-1 | NA | NA | CASSQIRGSEQYF | TGCGCCAGCAGTCAAATCCGAGGAAGCGAGCAGTACTTC
TRBJ1-2 | TRBV7-3 | once | TRBD1 | CASSLGRGQNYGYTF | TGTGCCAGCAGCTTAGGCAGGGGGCAGAACTATGGCTACACCTTC
TRBJ1-4 | TRBV30 | NA | NA | CAWRFSATNEKLFF | TGTGCCTGGAGGTTCAGCGCAACTAATGAAAAACTGTTTTTT
TRBJ2-2 | TRBV7-6 | NA | TRBD2 | CASSTQGLAGGGTGELFF | TGTGCCAGCAGCACACAGGGACTAGCGGGGGGGGGCACCGGGGAGCTGTTTTTT
TRBJ2-5 | TRBV5-1 | NA | NA | CASRPASFQETQYF | TGCGCCAGCAGACCTGCGTCTTTCCAAGAGACCCAGTACTTC
TRBJ2-3 | TRBV19 | few | NA | CAISQGFGDTQYF | TGTGCCATTTCGCAGGGGTTTGGAGATACGCAGTATTTT
TRBJ1-1 | TRBV6-5 | NA | NA | CASNPGMNTEAFF | TGTGCCAGCAATCCGGGGATGAACACTGAAGCTTTCTTT
TRBJ2-7 | TRBV6-5 | NA | NA | CASSYSRGYEQYF | TGTGCCAGCAGTTACTCGCGGGGATACGAGCAGTACTTC
TRBJ1-2 | TRBV6-5 | NA | TRBD1 | CASSLGQGLNYGYTF | TGTGCCAGCAGCCTAGGACAGGGATTAAACTATGGCTACACCTTC
TRBJ1-1 | TRBV7-9 | NA | TRBD1 | CASSLGQQNTEAFF | TGTGCCAGCAGCTTGGGACAGCAGAACACTGAAGCTTTCTTT
TRBJ1-1 | TRBV6-4 | NA | NA | CASSARDLVNTEAFF | TGTGCCAGCAGTGCCCGCGATCTCGTGAACACTGAAGCTTTCTTT
TRBJ2-1 | TRBV7-9 | NA | TRBD2 | CASGVAGISNEQFF | TGTGCCAGCGGAGTAGCGGGAATTAGCAATGAGCAGTTCTTC
TRBJ1-1 | TRBV10-3 | NA | NA | CAISNRQENTEAFF | TGTGCCATCAGCAATCGACAGGAGAACACTGAAGCTTTCTTT
TRBJ2-5 | TRBV7-6 | NA | NA | CASSPNWETQYF | TGTGCCAGCAGCCCCAACTGGGAGACCCAGTACTTC
TRBJ2-1 | TRBV7-3 | NA | TRBD2 | CASSSQLAGGPNEQFF | TGTGCCAGCAGCTCCCAACTAGCGGGGGGGCCCAATGAGCAGTTCTTC
TRBJ1-1 | TRBV5-6 | NA | NA | CASSSGGGGAFF | TGTGCCAGCAGCTCGGGTGGGGGGGGAGCTTTCTTT
TRBJ1-6 | TRBV5-4 | NA | NA | CASSLEGTGTSPLHF | TGTGCCAGCAGCTTGGAAGGCACAGGGACTTCACCCCTCCACTTT